This T cell receptor (beta chain) was recorded in a study of blood T cell repertoires in COVID-19. Study details: COVID-19 samples, acute and convalescent, were from the United States, Italy and Spain. The analysed material was cDNA or gDNA that came from T cells, B-cell-depleted T cells, or PBMCs.

Germline V lookup: CDR1 ENHRY, CDR2 SYGVKD. V lost 5 bases to trimming and J lost 0 bases; unmatched junction nucleotides: 4. The CDR3 is 15 amino acids. Produced via immunoSEQ multiplex PCR; TCRdb's table is partial and in-frame only. The sample holds approximately 240,000 clones, approximately 79% seen once. Sequencing was done on a sample of peripheral blood. This sequence originates from a woman older than 75 with active or convalescent COVID-19. This chain connects TRBV10-3 to TRBJ2-7, with TRBD1 matching 10 bases. CDR3 DNA sequence: TGTGCCATCAGTCGACAGGGGGCAGCCTCCTACGAGCAGTACTTC. Residues: CAISRQGAASYEQYF.